This is a list of T cell receptor beta chains from one sample in a study of T cell responses to AZD1222 COVID-19 vaccine. The repertoire was sequenced with immunoSEQ multiplex PCR; TCRdb's copy has only in-frame clones and lacks some. The sample shows about 180,000 clones, about 91% of them seen only once. The source was peripheral blood, collected 28 days after the second AZD1222 dose. The receptors come from an adult who received the AZD1222 COVID-19 vaccine. The CDR3 runs from the conserved cysteine through the conserved F or W. The D gene is left open where the match is weak. Not every row has a clone size; where given, it reads once, few, many or a size class.

-	TRBD2	TRBV7-9	TRBJ2-1	TGTGCCAGCAGCTTAGGACTAGCGGGCGGGGATGAGCAGTTCTTC	CASSLGLAGGDEQFF
-	TRBD2	TRBV18	TRBJ2-5	TGTGCCAGCTCACAACTAGCGGGGGGGATGCCACAAGAGACCCAGTACTTC	CASSQLAGGMPQETQYF
-	TRBD2	TRBV12-5	TRBJ2-1	TGTGCTAGTGGTTTGGTTAGCGGGGGGGCTCGGTTCTTC	CASGLVSGGARFF
-	TRBD2	TRBV28	TRBJ2-2	TGTGCCAGCAGTTTATCCGGCGGGGGGGCAGGCACCGGGGAGCTGTTTTTT	CASSLSGGGAGTGELFF
-	-	TRBV5-1	TRBJ1-5	TGCGCCAGCAGCCTGGGGGAAAGCAATCAGCCCCAGCATTTT	CASSLGESNQPQHF
-	-	TRBV7-2	TRBJ1-2	TGTGCCAGCAGCTTAGGCCCTGTGGAGCGGATCTATGGCTACACCTTC	CASSLGPVERIYGYTF
-	TRBD2	TRBV11-2	TRBJ2-7	TGTGCCAGCAGCTCTAGCGGGGGCCTACACTACGAGCAGTACTTC	CASSSSGGLHYEQYF
once	TRBD1	TRBV30	TRBJ1-1	TGTGCCTGGACCGAAACCGGGACAGTGACGAACACTGAAGCTTTCTTT	CAWTETGTVTNTEAFF
-	-	TRBV19	TRBJ1-1	TGTGCCAGTAGTTTGGGCAGGCTGAACACTGAAGCTTTCTTT	CASSLGRLNTEAFF
few	-	TRBV3-1/TRBV3-2	TRBJ1-1	TGTGCCAGCAGCCAAGAGATTAGGACTGAAGCTTTCTTT	CASSQEIRTEAFF
-	-	TRBV5-1	TRBJ2-4	TGCGCCAGCAGACCTCCGGACAGCAAAAACATTCAGTACTTC	CASRPPDSKNIQYF
-	-	TRBV29-1	TRBJ1-3	TGCAGCGTTGTAGGGGGAGATGGAAACACCATATATTTT	CSVVGGDGNTIYF
few	-	TRBV18	TRBJ1-2	TGTGCCAGCTCGGCGGCAGGGGAAGGCTATGGCTACACCTTC	CASSAAGEGYGYTF
few	TRBD1	TRBV5-8	TRBJ2-7	TGTGCCAGCAGCCTTCGACCCCAGGGGGCCGAGCAGTACTTC	CASSLRPQGAEQYF
-	-	TRBV6-5	TRBJ1-2	TGTGCCAGCAGTTACAGGACTGTAGCTAACTATGGCTACACCTTC	CASSYRTVANYGYTF
-	-	TRBV5-4	TRBJ2-7	TGTGCCAGCAGCTTGGAGAGCAGGGGTGCGTACGAGCAGTACTTC	CASSLESRGAYEQYF
-	-	TRBV6-1	TRBJ1-2	TGTGCCAGCAGTGAAAGGGAGGTTGGCTACACCTTC	CASSEREVGYTF
-	-	TRBV6-5	TRBJ2-1	TGTGCCAGCAGTTATCTCCCCCGGATGGAGCAGTTCTTC	CASSYLPRMEQFF
-	-	TRBV10-3	TRBJ2-1	TGTGCCATCAGTTCACGGGTGGACAATGAGCAGTTCTTC	CAISSRVDNEQFF
-	-	TRBV5-1	TRBJ2-3	TGCGCCAGCAGCAAGACAGGGAGGTCAGATACGCAGTATTTT	CASSKTGRSDTQYF
-	-	TRBV12-3/TRBV12-4	TRBJ2-7	TGTGCCAGCAGTTTTTCAGGGGTGTACGAGCAGTACTTC	CASSFSGVYEQYF
few	TRBD1	TRBV6-5	TRBJ1-1	TGTGCCACCCTGGACAGGGGTCGGACGAATTCTGAAGCTTTCTTT	CATLDRGRTNSEAFF
few	-	TRBV19	TRBJ2-7	TGTGCCAGTAGTCTGAGGGCCTCCTACGAGCAGTACTTC	CASSLRASYEQYF
-	-	TRBV10-2	TRBJ1-4	TGCGCCAGCAGTGAAGCAGCCCCAATAGGTGAAAAACTGTTTTTT	CASSEAAPIGEKLFF
-	-	TRBV5-1	TRBJ2-7	TGCGCCAGCAGCTTGGGTGGGGGCCTGCCTGGAGAGCAGTACTTC	CASSLGGGLPGEQYF
-	TRBD2	TRBV7-3	TRBJ2-1	TGTGCCAGCAGCTTGATCGGGGGGGCCTACAATGAGCAGTTCTTC	CASSLIGGAYNEQFF
-	TRBD1	TRBV6-5	TRBJ1-5	TGTGCCAGCAGTTACTCGAGGGCAGGGGGTCAGCCCCAGCATTTT	CASSYSRAGGQPQHF
-	TRBD1	TRBV24-1	TRBJ1-1	TGTGCCACCAGTGATCCCCGGACAGGGATGAACACTGAAGCTTTCTTT	CATSDPRTGMNTEAFF
-	-	TRBV7-2	TRBJ2-2	TGTGCCAGCAGCTTAGAGAGTCGGCGCGGGGAGCTGTTTTTT	CASSLESRRGELFF
-	TRBD2	TRBV5-4	TRBJ2-2	TGTGCCAGCAGCTTACTAGCGGGAAACACCGGGGAGCTGTTTTTT	CASSLLAGNTGELFF
-	-	TRBV7-8	TRBJ1-6	TGTGCCAGCAGCTTAGAAGGGGCAGGAGATTCACCCCTCCACTTT	CASSLEGAGDSPLHF
-	-	TRBV28	TRBJ2-1	TGTGCCAGCAGCCCCAGTCCGGGGACCTACAATGAGCAGTTCTTC	CASSPSPGTYNEQFF
-	TRBD1	TRBV28	TRBJ1-5	TGTGCCACCCAGACAGGGAGTCAGCCCCAGCATTTT	CATQTGSQPQHF
-	-	TRBV12-3/TRBV12-4	TRBJ1-1	TGTGCCAGCAGCAACCCAGGCGGCCTTGAAGCTTTCTTT	CASSNPGGLEAFF
-	TRBD2	TRBV5-1	TRBJ2-1	TGCGCCAGCAGCATCGGACTAGCGGGGGGTCCATTGAAGCAGTTCTTC	CASSIGLAGGPLKQFF